This T cell receptor beta chain was identified during a study of T cells expressing NK-cell markers. Whole-study results and caveats: Nothing established the HCMV specificity of expanded NKG2C+ T cell clones. Several donors likewise had their CD3+CD56-NKG2C+ fraction led by these clonotypes.

From germline, CDR1 is SGHKS and CDR2 YYEKEE (reference sequence). CDR3 length: 13 amino acids. UMIs accompanied the 5'RACE template switching by which TCR beta cDNA was made. No DNA is given; TCRdb re-called the 5' RACE reads and lists each CDR3 protein once. Reported are about 390,000 distinct CDR3 sequences; the ten largest clones contain around 10%. With respect to this clonotype: Its specificity is not known.

The TCR originated in a woman aged 45-60 years in good health. The rearrangement links TRBV5-5 to TRBJ1-1. The source material was blood T cells: a sorted CD56 or NKG2C T cell subset, CD4+ or CD8+ T cells, or bulk PBMC T cells (not recorded which). The CDR3 loop is CASSSTPNTEAFF. The entire variable domain, with the rest obtained from reference TRBV5-5 and TRBJ1-1, is as follows: DAGVTQSPTHLIKTRGQQVTLRCSPISGHKSVSWYQQVLGQGPQFIFQYYEKEERGRGNFPDRFSARQFPNYSSELNVNALLLGDSALYLCASSSTPNTEAFFGQGTRLTVV.